The 25 T cell receptor beta chains listed next were all sequenced from one sample in a study of T cell responses to AZD1222 COVID-19 vaccine. Produced via immunoSEQ multiplex PCR; TCRdb's table is partial and in-frame only. This sample has around 72,000 clones; around four fifths occur once, and the top ten carry under 7%. Sequencing used peripheral blood, obtained on day 0 of AZD1222 vaccination. Source of these receptors: an adult in good health.

The chain couples TRBV10-3 to TRBJ1-2, with a tentative D call TRBD1 (5 bases). Germline V gene data show CDR1 as ENHRY and CDR2 as SYGVKD. The CDR3 consists of 15 residues. Trimming took off 8 bases at V and 2 bases at J, with 18 bases between the two ends. This CDR3 reads CAIGQGVRDNYGYTF. The DNA for the CDR3 is TGTGCCATCGGCCAGGGTGTGAGGGACAACTATGGCTACACCTTC.

V is TRBV6-5 and J is TRBJ1-2; 7 bases match TRBD1. The CDR3 runs to 15 residues. V shed 2 bases and J 4 bases; nucleotides not matched to a gene: 7. Per germline, CDR1 MNHEY and CDR2 SVGAGI. The CDR3 is CASSYDGTALYGYTF. The DNA of the CDR3 is TGTGCCAGCAGTTACGACGGGACAGCACTCTATGGCTACACCTTC.

The chain recombines TRBV4-3 with TRBJ2-3; D might be TRBD1 (6 bases). V lost 0 bases and J 3 bases, leaving 13 bases between the germline ends. The length of the CDR3 is 16 residues. CDR1 and CDR2 (germline): LGHNA, YSLEER. CDR3 protein: CASSQDLTGLTDTQYF. CDR3 nucleotides: TGCGCCAGCAGCCAAGATCTAACAGGGCTGACAGATACGCAGTATTTT.

The chain combines TRBV6-5 with TRBJ1-3; D gene unclear. CDR1 is MNHEY, CDR2 SVGAGI, per germline. Trimming cost V 2 bases and J 0 bases, with 8 bases left between them. The CDR3 is 15 residues long. As DNA, the CDR3 is TGTGCCAGCAGTTACGCGTGGGGCTCTGGAAACACCATATATTTT. Amino acids: CASSYAWGSGNTIYF.

The chain employs TRBV18 and TRBJ2-7, with 11 bases identical to TRBD1. The germline gives CDR1 KGHSH, CDR2 LQKENI. V was pared by 5 bases and J by 4 bases, with 7 bases of the junction left unmatched. The CDR3 has 15 amino acids. As DNA, the CDR3 is TGTGCCAGCTCATCCAGCCGGGACAGGGGGTACGAGCAGTACTTC. Translated: CASSSSRDRGYEQYF.

The chain is built from TRBV4-2 and TRBJ1-5, with D possibly being TRBD1 (6 bases). V was cut by 0 bases and J by 1 base, with 19 bases left in between. CDR1 and CDR2 (germline): LGHNA, YNFKEQ. CDR3 length: 19 amino acids. CDR3 nucleotide sequence: TGTGCCAGCAGCCAAGATGGCACAGGGAAAGGGAGAAGCAATCAGCCCCAGCATTTT. Translating gives CASSQDGTGKGRSNQPQHF.

This sequence joins TRBV28 and TRBJ1-6, with D perhaps matching TRBD1 (6 bases). Germline V CDR1 and CDR2: MDHEN, SYDVKM. Trimming took 6 bases from V and 4 from J, leaving 10 bases between them. The CDR3 consists of 14 residues. The CDR3 loop reads CASSPDRYNSPLHF. The DNA for the CDR3 is TGTGCCAGCAGCCCGGACAGATATAATTCACCCCTCCACTTT. Full variable domain (rest looked up from reference TRBV28 and TRBJ1-6): DVKVTQSSRYLVKRTGEKVFLECVQDMDHENMFWYRQDPGLGLRLIYFSYDVKMKEKGDIPEGYSVSREKKERFSLILESASTNQTSMYLCASSPDRYNSPLHFGNGTRLTVT.

The gene calls are TRBV11-3 and TRBJ2-7; D remains unclear. Germline CDR1 is SGHNT and CDR2 is YENEEA. The CDR3 spans 13 residues. V was cut by 3 bases and J by 4 bases, with 10 bases left in between. The CDR3 loop reads CASSLSPTYEQYF. The CDR3 DNA reads TGTGCCAGCAGCTTGTCCCCCACTTACGAGCAGTACTTC.

The chain couples TRBV11-2 to TRBJ1-1, with D possibly matching TRBD1 (6 bases). V was cut by 5 bases and J by 9 bases, with 19 bases left in between. Germline V CDR1 and CDR2: SGHAT, FQNNGV. This CDR3 has 14 amino acids. CDR3 residues: CASSTPGGKGQAFF. The CDR3 DNA is TGTGCCAGCAGCACACCCGGGGGCAAGGGTCAAGCTTTCTTT.

J is TRBJ1-2 and V is TRBV9; 10 bases align to TRBD1. This CDR3 has 13 amino acids. Germline lookup yields CDR1 SGDLS and CDR2 YYNGEE. J was trimmed by 7 bases and V by 3 bases; bases with no gene match: 3. The DNA of the CDR3 is TGTGCCAGCAGCGCAGGACAGGGGGGTGGCTACACCTTC. Translating gives CASSAGQGGGYTF.

This clone was seen just once. The chain couples TRBV2 to TRBJ2-3, with TRBD2 matching over 9 bases. Losses at the gene ends were 1 base for V and 6 bases for J; bases not matched to a gene: 5. Germline CDR1 reads SNHLY; CDR2 reads FYNNEI. This CDR3 has 15 residues. The DNA for the CDR3 is TGTGCCAGCAGTGAAGGGACTAGCGTCATGGATACGCAGTATTTT. The encoded protein is CASSEGTSVMDTQYF.

V gene TRBV2 combines with J gene TRBJ2-1; TRBD1 or TRBD2 may be the D gene (5 bases each). V lost 7 bases and J 7 bases, leaving 14 bases between the germline ends. The CDR3 runs 13 residues. Germline CDR1 and CDR2: SNHLY and FYNNEI. The CDR3 nucleotides are TGTGCCAGCACCTGGGACGGAGATAATGAGCAGTTCTTC. As protein: CASTWDGDNEQFF. Full variable domain (outside the CDR3, taken from reference TRBV2 and TRBJ2-1): EPEVTQTPSHQVTQMGQEVILRCVPISNHLYFYWYRQILGQKVEFLVSFYNNEISEKSEIFDDQFSVERPDGSNFTLKIRSTKLEDSAMYFCASTWDGDNEQFFGPGTRLTVL.

The chain is built from TRBV6-2 or TRBV6-3 and TRBJ1-6; D may be TRBD1 (6 bases). Germline V gene lookup returns CDR1 MNHEY and CDR2 SVGEGT. The CDR3 loop spans 19 amino acids. Trimming removed 2 bases at V and 7 bases at J, with 24 bases between. CDR3 amino acids: CASSYESTDSIPTNSPLHF. The CDR3 DNA sequence: TGTGCCAGCAGTTACGAATCCACGGACAGCATACCTACCAATTCACCCCTCCACTTT.

The rearrangement joins TRBV5-4 to TRBJ2-1, with a weak D call TRBD1 (6 bases). The CDR3 length is 15 residues. The germline V gene has CDR1 SGHNT and CDR2 YYREEE (reference sequence). Trimming pared 5 bases from V and 4 bases from J, leaving 16 bases between. The chain's CDR3 is CASRPDSALYNEQFF. In DNA form, the CDR3 reads TGTGCCAGCAGACCGGACAGCGCCCTATACAATGAGCAGTTCTTC.

This clone has a single count. The CDR3 loop reads CASSLGATGAREQYF. CDR3 coding DNA: TGTGCCAGCAGCCTAGGGGCGACAGGAGCCCGGGAGCAGTACTTC. The chain employs TRBV7-9 and TRBJ2-7; D may be TRBD1 (6 bases). Germline assignment: CDR1 SEHNR and CDR2 FQNEAQ (reference sequence). V was cut by 5 bases and J by 7 bases, with 21 bases left in between. The CDR3 has 15 residues. The full variable domain, its missing parts supplied by reference TRBV7-9 and TRBJ2-7, is DTGVSQNPRHKITKRGQNVTFRCDPISEHNRLYWYRQTLGQGPEFLTYFQNEAQLEKSRLLSDRFSAERPKGSFSTLEIQRTEQGDSAMYLCASSLGATGAREQYFGPGTRLTVT.

This chain joins TRBV29-1 and TRBJ1-6; no firm D call. Per the germline V gene, CDR1 is SQVTM and CDR2 is ANQGSEA. V lost 5 bases, J lost 0 bases, and 11 bases lay in between. This CDR3 contains 15 residues. CDR3 coding DNA: TGCAGCGTTCGAGCCGGGGACTCCTATAATTCACCCCTCCACTTT. Its protein product is CSVRAGDSYNSPLHF.

The chain is built from TRBV10-3 and TRBJ1-1; D is undetermined. Germline lookup yields CDR1 ENHRY and CDR2 SYGVKD. CDR3 length equals 12 residues. Trimming cost V 10 bases and J 1 base, with 10 bases left between them. The CDR3 protein is CASGSSNTEAFF. In DNA form, the CDR3 reads TGTGCCAGCGGTTCATCGAACACTGAAGCTTTCTTT.

V usage is TRBV10-3 and J usage is TRBJ1-2, with TRBD1 as a possible D gene (6 bases). The CDR3 is 14 amino acids. Germline V gives CDR1 ENHRY, CDR2 SYGVKD. Deletions cut 2 bases from V and 6 bases from J, with 13 bases between. The CDR3 loop is CAISEDRNGDGYTF. CDR3 coding DNA: TGTGCCATCAGTGAGGACAGGAATGGTGATGGCTACACCTTC.

This clone appeared a few times. The gene calls are TRBV4-1 and TRBJ2-7, with no clear D. The CDR3 has 15 amino acids. Trimming stripped 4 bases from V and 3 bases from J, with 16 bases between. Germline-derived CDR1 and CDR2 are MGHRA and YSYEKL. CDR3 coding DNA: TGCGCCAGCAGCCCATCCCCGGGTGATTACTACGAGCAGTACTTC. Amino acid sequence: CASSPSPGDYYEQYF.

The chain has TRBV19 and TRBJ2-7; D remains ambiguous. Germline V gene data show CDR1 as LNHDA and CDR2 as SQIVND (reference sequence). Deletions cut 1 base from V and 5 bases from J, with 18 bases between. The CDR3 length is 16 residues. CDR3 sequence: CASSIVTSPWPDEQYF. In DNA form, the CDR3 reads TGTGCCAGTAGTATAGTCACCAGCCCTTGGCCCGACGAGCAGTACTTC.

In its sample, this clone was seen once. V usage is TRBV4-1 and J usage is TRBJ1-3; D remains unclear. V was pared by 3 bases and J by 4 bases, with 13 bases between. Per the germline V gene, CDR1 is MGHRA and CDR2 is YSYEKL. This CDR3 has 15 amino acids. The CDR3 DNA reads TGCGCCAGCAGCCAGGCGCAAGAGTCGGGAAACACCATATATTTT. Its translation is CASSQAQESGNTIYF.

The chain recombines TRBV4-1 with TRBJ1-3; D remains unclear. Looked up from germline, CDR1 is MGHRA and CDR2 is YSYEKL. V lost 0 bases and J 0 bases, leaving 6 bases between the germline ends. The CDR3 covers 15 residues. CDR3 coding DNA: TGCGCCAGCAGCCAAGATGGCCTCTCTGGAAACACCATATATTTT. As protein: CASSQDGLSGNTIYF.

This clone was counted once. The CDR3: CASSLEGQGADEQYF. CDR3 nucleotide sequence: TGCGCCAGCAGCTTGGAGGGACAGGGGGCTGACGAGCAGTACTTC. The chain recombines TRBV5-1 with TRBJ2-7, with 12 positions matching TRBD1. This CDR3 spans 15 amino acids. The V gene end was trimmed by 0 bases and the J gene end by 5 bases; junction bases not matched to a gene: 3. Germline CDR1 and CDR2: SGHRS and YFSETQ.

V is TRBV19 and J is TRBJ1-4; D might be TRBD1 (5 bases). CDR3 size: 16 residues. The V gene's germline CDR1 is LNHDA and CDR2 SQIVND (reference sequence). V lost 4 bases and J 0 bases, leaving 12 bases between the germline ends. CDR3 coding DNA: TGTGCCAGTAGTACAAGGGACGGATCAACTAATGAAAAACTGTTTTTT. Its protein is CASSTRDGSTNEKLFF.

The gene calls are TRBV4-1 and TRBJ2-1, with D perhaps TRBD2 (5 bases). Trimming left V 0 bases short and J 2 bases short, with 14 bases between. In germline, CDR1 is MGHRA, CDR2 YSYEKL. The CDR3 totals 17 residues. CDR3 sequence (DNA): TGCGCCAGCAGCCAAGATATGCGGGCGCGTACCTACAATGAGCAGTTCTTC. Amino acid sequence: CASSQDMRARTYNEQFF.